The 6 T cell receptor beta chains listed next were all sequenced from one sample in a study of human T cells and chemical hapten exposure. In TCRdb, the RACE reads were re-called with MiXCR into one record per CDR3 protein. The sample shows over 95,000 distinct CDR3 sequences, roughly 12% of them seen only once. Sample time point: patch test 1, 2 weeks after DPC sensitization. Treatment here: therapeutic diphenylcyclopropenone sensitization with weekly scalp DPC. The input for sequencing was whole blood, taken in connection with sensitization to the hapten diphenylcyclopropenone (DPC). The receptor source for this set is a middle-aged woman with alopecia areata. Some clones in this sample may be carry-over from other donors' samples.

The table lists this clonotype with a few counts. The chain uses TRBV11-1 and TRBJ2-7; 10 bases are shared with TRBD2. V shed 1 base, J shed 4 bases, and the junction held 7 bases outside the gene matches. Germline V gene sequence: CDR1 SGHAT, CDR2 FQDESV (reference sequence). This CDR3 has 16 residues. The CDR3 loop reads CASSLDASGSNYEQYF. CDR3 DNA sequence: TGTGCCAGCAGCTTAGATGCTAGCGGGAGTAATTACGAGCAGTACTTC.

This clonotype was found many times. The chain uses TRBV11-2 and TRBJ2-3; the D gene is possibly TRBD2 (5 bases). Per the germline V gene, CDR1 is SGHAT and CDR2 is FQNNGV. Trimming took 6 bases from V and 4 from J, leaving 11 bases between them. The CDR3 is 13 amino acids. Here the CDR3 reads CASSLTRPDTQYF. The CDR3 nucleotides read TGTGCCAGCAGTCTAACTAGACCAGATACGCAGTATTTT.

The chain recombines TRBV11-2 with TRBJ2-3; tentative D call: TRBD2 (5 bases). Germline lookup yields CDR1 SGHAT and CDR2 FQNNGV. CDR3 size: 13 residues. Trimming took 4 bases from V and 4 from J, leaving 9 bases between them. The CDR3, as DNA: TGTGCCAGCAGCTCACAGCGGTCAGATACGCAGTATTTT. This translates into CASSSQRSDTQYF. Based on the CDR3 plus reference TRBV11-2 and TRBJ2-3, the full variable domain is EAGVAQSPRYKIIEKRQSVAFWCNPISGHATLYWYQQILGQGPKLLIQFQNNGVVDDSQLPKDRFSAERLKGVDSTLKIQPAKLEDSAVYLCASSSQRSDTQYFGPGTRLTVL.

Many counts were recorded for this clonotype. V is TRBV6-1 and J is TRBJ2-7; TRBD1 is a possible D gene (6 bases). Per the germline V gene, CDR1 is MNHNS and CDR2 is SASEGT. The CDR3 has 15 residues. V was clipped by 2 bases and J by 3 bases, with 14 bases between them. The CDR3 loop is CASSESPDSIYEQYF. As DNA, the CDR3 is TGTGCCAGCAGTGAATCACCGGACAGTATCTACGAGCAGTACTTC.

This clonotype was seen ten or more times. CDR3 region: CSVAASGVRGSPLHF. The DNA for the CDR3 is TGCAGCGTCGCCGCTTCCGGCGTTCGGGGGTCACCCCTCCACTTT. The rearrangement uses TRBV29-1 and TRBJ1-6; weak D call: TRBD1 (5 bases). This CDR3 has 15 residues. Trimming cost V 6 bases and J 10 bases, with 22 bases left between them. In germline, CDR1 is SQVTM, CDR2 ANQGSEA.

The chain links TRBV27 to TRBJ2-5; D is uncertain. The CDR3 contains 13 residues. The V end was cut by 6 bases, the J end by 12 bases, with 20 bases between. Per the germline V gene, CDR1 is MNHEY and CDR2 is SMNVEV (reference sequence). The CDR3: CASSGRIQRIEYF. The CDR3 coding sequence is TGTGCCAGCAGCGGACGGATTCAACGGATTGAGTACTTC.